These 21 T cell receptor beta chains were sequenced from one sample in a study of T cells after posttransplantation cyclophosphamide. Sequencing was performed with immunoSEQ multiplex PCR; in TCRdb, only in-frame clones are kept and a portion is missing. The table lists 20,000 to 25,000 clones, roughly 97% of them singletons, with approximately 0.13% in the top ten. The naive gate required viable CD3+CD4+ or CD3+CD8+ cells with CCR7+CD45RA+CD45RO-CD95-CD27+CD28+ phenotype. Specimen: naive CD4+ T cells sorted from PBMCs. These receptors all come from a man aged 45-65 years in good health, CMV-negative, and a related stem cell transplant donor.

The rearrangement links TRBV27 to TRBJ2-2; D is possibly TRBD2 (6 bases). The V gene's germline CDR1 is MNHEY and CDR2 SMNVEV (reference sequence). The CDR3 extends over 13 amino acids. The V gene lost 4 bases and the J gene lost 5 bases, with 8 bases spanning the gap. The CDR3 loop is CASSSGGTGELFF. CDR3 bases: TGTGCCAGCAGTTCCGGAGGGACCGGGGAGCTGTTTTTT.

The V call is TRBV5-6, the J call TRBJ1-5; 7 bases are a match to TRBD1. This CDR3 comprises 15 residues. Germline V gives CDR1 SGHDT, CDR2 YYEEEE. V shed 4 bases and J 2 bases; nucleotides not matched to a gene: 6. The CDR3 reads CASSLKGAGNQPQHF. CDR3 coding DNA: TGTGCCAGCAGCCTAAAGGGGGCCGGCAATCAGCCCCAGCATTTT. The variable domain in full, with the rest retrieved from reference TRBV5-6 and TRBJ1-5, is DAGVTQSPTHLIKTRGQQVTLRCSPKSGHDTVSWYQQALGQGPQFIFQYYEEEERQRGNFPDRFSGHQFPNYSSELNVNALLLGDSALYLCASSLKGAGNQPQHFGDGTRLSIL.

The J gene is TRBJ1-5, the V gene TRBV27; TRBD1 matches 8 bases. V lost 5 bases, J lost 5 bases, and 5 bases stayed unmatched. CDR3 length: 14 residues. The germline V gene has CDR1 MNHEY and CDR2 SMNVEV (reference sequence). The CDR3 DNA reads TGTGCCAGCAGTCCAGACAGGGGAGATCAGCCCCAGCATTTT. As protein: CASSPDRGDQPQHF.

The CDR3 loop reads CASILQGGYEQYF. CDR3 DNA: TGTGCCAGCATTCTACAGGGGGGCTACGAGCAGTACTTC. The chain uses TRBV6-5 and TRBJ2-7; 8 bases line up with TRBD1. Trimming took 7 bases from V and 3 from J; bases not matched to a gene: 5. Germline V gives CDR1 MNHEY, CDR2 SVGAGI. The CDR3 runs 13 residues.

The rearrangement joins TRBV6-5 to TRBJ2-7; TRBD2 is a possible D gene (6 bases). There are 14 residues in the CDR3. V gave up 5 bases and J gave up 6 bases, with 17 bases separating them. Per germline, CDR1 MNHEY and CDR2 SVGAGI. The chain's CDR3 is CASSNPGLRREQYF. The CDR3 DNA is TGTGCCAGCAGTAATCCGGGACTGAGGCGCGAGCAGTACTTC.

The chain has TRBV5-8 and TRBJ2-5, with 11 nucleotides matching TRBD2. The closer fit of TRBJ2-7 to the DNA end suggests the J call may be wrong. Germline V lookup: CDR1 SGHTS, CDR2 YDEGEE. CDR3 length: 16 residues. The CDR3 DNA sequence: TGTGCCAGCAGCCCGGGACTAGCGGACCAGATTTACGAGCAGTACTTC. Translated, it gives CASSPGLADQIYEQYF.

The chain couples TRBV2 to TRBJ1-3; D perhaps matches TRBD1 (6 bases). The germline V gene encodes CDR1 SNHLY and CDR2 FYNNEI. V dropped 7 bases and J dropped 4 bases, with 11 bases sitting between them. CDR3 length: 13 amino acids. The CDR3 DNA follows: TGTGCCAGCATGAGGGGGAACGGAAACACCATATATTTT. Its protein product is CASMRGNGNTIYF.

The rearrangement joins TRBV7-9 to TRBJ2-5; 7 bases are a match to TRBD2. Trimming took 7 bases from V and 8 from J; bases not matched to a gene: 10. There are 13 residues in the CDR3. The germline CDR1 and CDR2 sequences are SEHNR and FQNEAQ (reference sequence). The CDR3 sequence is CASIGRPADTQYF. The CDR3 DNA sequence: TGTGCCAGCATCGGGAGGCCGGCGGATACCCAGTACTTC.

The CDR3 reads CASSPRRYYNEQFF. The CDR3 DNA is TGTGCCAGCAGCCCTAGGCGATACTACAATGAGCAGTTCTTC. This chain uses TRBV14 with TRBJ2-1, with D uncertain. Trimming cost V 4 bases and J 3 bases, with 10 bases left between them. Germline lookup yields CDR1 SGHDN and CDR2 FVKESK. This CDR3 is 14 amino acids long.

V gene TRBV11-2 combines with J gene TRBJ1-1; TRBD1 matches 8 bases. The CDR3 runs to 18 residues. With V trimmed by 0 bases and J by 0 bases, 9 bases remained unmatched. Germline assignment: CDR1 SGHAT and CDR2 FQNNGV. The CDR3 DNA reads TGTGCCAGCAGCTTAGATACGGACAGGGATGGGGTGAACACTGAAGCTTTCTTT. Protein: CASSLDTDRDGVNTEAFF.

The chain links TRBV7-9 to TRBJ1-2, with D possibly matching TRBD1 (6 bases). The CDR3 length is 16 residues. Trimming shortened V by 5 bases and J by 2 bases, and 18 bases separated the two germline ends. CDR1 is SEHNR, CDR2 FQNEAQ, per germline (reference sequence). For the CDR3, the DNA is TGTGCCAGCAGCACTCAACAGGGCATCGAGAACTATGGCTACACCTTC. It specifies CASSTQQGIENYGYTF.

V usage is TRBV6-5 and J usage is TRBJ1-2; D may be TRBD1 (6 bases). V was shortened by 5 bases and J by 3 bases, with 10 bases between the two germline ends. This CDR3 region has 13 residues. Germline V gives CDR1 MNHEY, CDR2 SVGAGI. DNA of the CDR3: TGTGCCAGCAGTCCGGGACAACACTATGGCTACACCTTC. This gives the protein CASSPGQHYGYTF.

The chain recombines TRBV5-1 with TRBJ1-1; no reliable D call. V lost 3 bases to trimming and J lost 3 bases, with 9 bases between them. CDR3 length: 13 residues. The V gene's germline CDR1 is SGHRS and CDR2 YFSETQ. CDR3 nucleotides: TGCGCCAGCAGCTCTTTCGGGTACACTGAAGCTTTCTTT. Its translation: CASSSFGYTEAFF.

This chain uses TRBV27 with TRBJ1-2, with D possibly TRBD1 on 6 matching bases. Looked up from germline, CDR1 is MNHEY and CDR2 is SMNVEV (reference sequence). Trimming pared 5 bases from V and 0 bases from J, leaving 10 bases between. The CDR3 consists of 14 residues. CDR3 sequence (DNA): TGTGCCAGCAGTGATCGGGACACTAACTATGGCTACACCTTC. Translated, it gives CASSDRDTNYGYTF.

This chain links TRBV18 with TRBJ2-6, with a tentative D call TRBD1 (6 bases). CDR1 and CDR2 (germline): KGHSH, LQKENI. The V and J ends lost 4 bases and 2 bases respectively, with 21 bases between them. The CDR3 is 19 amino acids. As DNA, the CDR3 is TGTGCCAGCTCACAACGAGTGGCAGGGGTTTTAACTGGGGCCAACGTCCTGACTTTC. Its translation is CASSQRVAGVLTGANVLTF.

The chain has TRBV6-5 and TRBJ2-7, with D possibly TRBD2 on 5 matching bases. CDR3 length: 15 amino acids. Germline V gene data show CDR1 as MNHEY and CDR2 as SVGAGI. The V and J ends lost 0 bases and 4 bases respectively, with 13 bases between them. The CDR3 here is CASSYSQIRTYEQYF. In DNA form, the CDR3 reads TGTGCCAGCAGTTACTCCCAGATAAGGACTTACGAGCAGTACTTC.

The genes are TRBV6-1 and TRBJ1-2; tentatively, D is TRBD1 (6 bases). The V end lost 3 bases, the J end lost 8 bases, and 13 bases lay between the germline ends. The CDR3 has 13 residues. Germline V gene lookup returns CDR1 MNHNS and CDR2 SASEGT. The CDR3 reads CASSDPWTVGYTF. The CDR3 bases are TGTGCCAGCAGTGACCCATGGACAGTCGGCTACACCTTC.

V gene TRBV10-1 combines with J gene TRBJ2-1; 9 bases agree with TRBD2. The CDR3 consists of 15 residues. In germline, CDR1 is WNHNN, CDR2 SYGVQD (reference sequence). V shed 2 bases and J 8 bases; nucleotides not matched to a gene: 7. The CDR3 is CASSEPLAGFDEQFF. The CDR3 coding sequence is TGCGCCAGCAGTGAGCCCCTAGCGGGATTCGATGAGCAGTTCTTC.

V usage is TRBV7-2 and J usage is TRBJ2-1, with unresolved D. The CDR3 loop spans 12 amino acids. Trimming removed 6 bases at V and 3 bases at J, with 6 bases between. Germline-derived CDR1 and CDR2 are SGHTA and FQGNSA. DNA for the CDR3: TGTGCCAGCAGTTCTTACTACAATGAGCAGTTCTTC. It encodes CASSSYYNEQFF.

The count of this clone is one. This CDR3 reads CASSPLGQGSSYEQYF. In DNA, the CDR3 is TGTGCCAGCAGCCCCCTAGGACAGGGGAGCTCCTACGAGCAGTACTTC. The rearrangement joins TRBV7-9 to TRBJ2-7; TRBD1 aligns across 9 bases. Germline V CDR1 and CDR2: SEHNR, FQNEAQ (reference sequence). The junction had 8 bases not matched to a gene; V was cut back by 5 bases and J by 0 bases. This CDR3 region has 16 residues.

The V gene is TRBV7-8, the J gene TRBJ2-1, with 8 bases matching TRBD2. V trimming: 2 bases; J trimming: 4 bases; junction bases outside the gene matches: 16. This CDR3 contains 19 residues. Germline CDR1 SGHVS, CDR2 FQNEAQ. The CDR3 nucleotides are TGTGCCAGCAGCTTACTACGAGGTAGCGGGATCAGACGATACAATGAGCAGTTCTTC. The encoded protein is CASSLLRGSGIRRYNEQFF.